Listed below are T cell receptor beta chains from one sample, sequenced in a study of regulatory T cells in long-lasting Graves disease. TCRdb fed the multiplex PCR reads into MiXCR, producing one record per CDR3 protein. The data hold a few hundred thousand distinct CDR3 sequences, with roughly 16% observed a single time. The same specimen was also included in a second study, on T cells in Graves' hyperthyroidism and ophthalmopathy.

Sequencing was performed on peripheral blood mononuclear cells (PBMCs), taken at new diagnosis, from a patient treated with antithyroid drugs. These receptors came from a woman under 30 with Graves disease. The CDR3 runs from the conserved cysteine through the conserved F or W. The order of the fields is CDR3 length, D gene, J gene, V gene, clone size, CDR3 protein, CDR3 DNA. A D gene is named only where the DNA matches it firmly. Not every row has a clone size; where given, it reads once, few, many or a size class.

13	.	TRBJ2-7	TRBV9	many	CASSVAPGYEQYF	TGTGCCAGCAGCGTAGCTCCGGGCTACGAGCAGTACTTC
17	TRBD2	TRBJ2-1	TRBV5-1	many	CASSPRRGTNSYNEQFF	TGCGCCAGCAGCCCTCGTAGAGGGACTAACTCCTACAATGAGCAGTTCTTC
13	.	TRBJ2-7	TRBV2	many	CASRLDFSYEQYF	TGTGCCAGCAGATTGGACTTCTCCTACGAGCAGTACTTC
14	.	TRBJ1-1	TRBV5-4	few	CASSLQGRDTEAFF	TGTGCCAGCAGCCTACAGGGTCGGGACACTGAAGCTTTCTTT
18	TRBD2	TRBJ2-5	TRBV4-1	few	CASSQGPGLAGVQETQYF	TGCGCCAGCAGCCAAGGACCGGGACTAGCGGGGGTTCAAGAGACCCAGTACTTC
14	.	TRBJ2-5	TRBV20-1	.	CSASSPGGGETQYF	TGCAGTGCTAGCTCCCCCGGGGGAGGAGAGACCCAGTACTTC
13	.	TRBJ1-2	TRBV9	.	CASSLDNNYGYTF	TGTGCCAGCAGCCTTGACAATAACTATGGCTACACCTTC
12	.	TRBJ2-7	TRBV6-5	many	CASSYSIGEQYF	TGTGCCAGCAGTTACTCGATCGGGGAGCAGTACTTC
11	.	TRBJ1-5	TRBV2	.	CAGMTRWSQHF	TGTGCCGGAATGACCCGGTGGTCCCAGCATTTT
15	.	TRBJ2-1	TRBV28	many	CASSPQWTAFNEQFF	TGTGCCAGCAGCCCTCAATGGACAGCCTTCAATGAGCAGTTCTTC
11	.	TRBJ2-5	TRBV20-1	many	CSGLVVETQYF	TGCAGTGGACTAGTTGTGGAGACCCAGTACTTC
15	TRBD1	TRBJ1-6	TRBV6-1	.	CASSQLTGGNSPLHF	TGTGCCAGCAGCCAACTGACAGGGGGAAATTCACCCCTCCACTTT
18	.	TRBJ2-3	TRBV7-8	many	CASSLESGLTLPADTQYF	TGTGCCAGCAGCTTAGAGTCGGGCTTGACCCTGCCCGCAGATACGCAGTATTTT
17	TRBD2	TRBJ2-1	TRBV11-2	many	CASSLEYATSENNEQFF	TGTGCCAGCAGCTTAGAATACGCGACTAGCGAAAACAATGAGCAGTTCTTC
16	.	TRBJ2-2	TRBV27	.	CASSSSGTGNTGELFF	TGTGCCAGCTCCTCTAGCGGGACAGGGAACACCGGGGAGCTGTTTTTT
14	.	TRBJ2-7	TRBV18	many	CASSPAGRGSEQYF	TGTGCCAGCTCACCTGCCGGTCGAGGGAGCGAGCAGTACTTC
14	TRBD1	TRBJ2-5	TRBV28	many	CASSSDRVGETQYF	TGTGCCAGCAGTTCAGACAGGGTCGGAGAGACCCAGTACTTC
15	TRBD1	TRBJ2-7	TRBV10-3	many	CAIAQGTGGRYEQYF	TGTGCCATCGCCCAAGGAACAGGGGGCCGCTACGAGCAGTACTTC
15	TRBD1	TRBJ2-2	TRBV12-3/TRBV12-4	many	CASSFRTGPAGELFF	TGTGCCAGCAGTTTTAGGACAGGGCCAGCCGGGGAGCTGTTTTTT
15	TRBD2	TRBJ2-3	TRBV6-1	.	CASRWTSGSSHTQYF	TGTGCCAGCAGGTGGACTAGCGGGAGCTCCCATACGCAGTATTTT
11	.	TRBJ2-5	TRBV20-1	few	CSVGAWETQYF	TGCAGTGTTGGGGCCTGGGAGACCCAGTACTTC
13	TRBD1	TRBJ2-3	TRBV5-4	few	CASSPWTGDTQYF	TGTGCCAGCAGCCCGTGGACAGGGGATACGCAGTATTTT
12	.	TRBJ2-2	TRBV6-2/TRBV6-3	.	CASSYPAGELFF	TGTGCCAGCAGTTACCCCGCCGGGGAGCTGTTTTTT
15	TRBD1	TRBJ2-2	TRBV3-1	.	CASRSGTGTSGELFF	TGTGCCAGCAGGTCCGGGACAGGGACCTCCGGGGAGCTGTTTTTT
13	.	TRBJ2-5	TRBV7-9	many	CASSWTLQETQYF	TGTGCCAGCAGTTGGACACTCCAAGAGACCCAGTACTTC
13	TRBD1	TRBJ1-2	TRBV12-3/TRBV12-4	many	CASIKQGAFGYTF	TGTGCCAGCATAAAACAGGGGGCATTTGGCTACACCTTC
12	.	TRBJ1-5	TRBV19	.	CASSIANQPQHF	TGTGCCAGTAGTATAGCGAATCAGCCCCAGCATTTT
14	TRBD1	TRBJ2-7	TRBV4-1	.	CASSQTAGGGEQYF	TGCGCCAGCAGCCAAACCGCAGGGGGTGGCGAGCAGTACTTC
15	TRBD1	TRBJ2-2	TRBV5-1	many	CASTSTGANTGELFF	TGCGCCAGCACCTCGACAGGGGCTAACACCGGGGAGCTGTTTTTT
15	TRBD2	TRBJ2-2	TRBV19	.	CASSKGLENTGELFF	TGTGCCAGTAGTAAGGGACTAGAGAACACCGGGGAGCTGTTTTTT
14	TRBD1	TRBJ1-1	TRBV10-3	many	CAISPRTGGTEAFF	TGTGCCATCAGTCCGCGGACAGGGGGAACTGAAGCTTTCTTT
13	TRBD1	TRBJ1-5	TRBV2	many	CASNKGASQPQHF	TGTGCCAGCAATAAGGGGGCATCTCAGCCCCAGCATTTT
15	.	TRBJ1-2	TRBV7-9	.	CASSFAGRLYHGYTF	TGTGCCAGCAGCTTCGCAGGGCGTTTATATCATGGCTACACCTTC
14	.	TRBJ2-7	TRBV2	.	CASSALLAAYEQYF	TGTGCCAGCAGTGCTTTGTTAGCAGCCTACGAGCAGTACTTC
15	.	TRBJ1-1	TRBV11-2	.	CASSLIGGLGTEAFF	TGTGCCAGCAGCTTAATTGGGGGGCTCGGCACTGAAGCTTTCTTT
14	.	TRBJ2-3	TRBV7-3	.	CASSFGTRPDTQYF	TGTGCCAGCAGCTTCGGGACTCGTCCAGATACGCAGTATTTT
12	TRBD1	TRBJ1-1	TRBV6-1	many	CAIRQGGTEAFF	TGTGCCATCAGACAGGGAGGGACTGAAGCTTTCTTT
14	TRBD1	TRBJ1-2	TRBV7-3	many	CASSSGQGRYGYTF	TGTGCCAGCAGCTCCGGACAGGGAAGATATGGCTACACCTTC
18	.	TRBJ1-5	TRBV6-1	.	CASSEYYGGGNSNQPQHF	TGTGCCAGCAGTGAATATTACGGGGGTGGGAATAGCAATCAGCCCCAGCATTTT
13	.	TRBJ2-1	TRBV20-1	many	CSAIDRTYNEQFF	TGCAGTGCCATTGACCGAACCTACAATGAGCAGTTCTTC
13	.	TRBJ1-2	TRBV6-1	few	CATSRGFGYGYTF	TGTGCCACCTCCAGGGGTTTTGGCTATGGCTACACCTTC
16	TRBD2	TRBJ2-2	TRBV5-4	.	CASSPPGRTSTGELFF	TGTGCCAGCAGCCCCCCCGGGAGGACCTCCACCGGGGAGCTGTTTTTT
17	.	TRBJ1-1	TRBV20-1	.	CSARDITDRVLWTEAFF	TGCAGTGCTAGAGATATCACGGATCGAGTCCTGTGGACTGAAGCTTTCTTT
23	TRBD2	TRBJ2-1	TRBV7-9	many	CASSLEVFFSGGSRSSSYNEQFF	TGTGCCAGCAGCTTAGAGGTATTTTTCAGCGGGGGCTCCAGATCAAGCTCCTACAATGAGCAGTTCTTC
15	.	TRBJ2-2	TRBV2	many	CASSDAGRGSGELFF	TGTGCCAGCAGTGACGCAGGGAGAGGCTCCGGGGAGCTGTTTTTT
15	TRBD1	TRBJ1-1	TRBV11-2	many	CASSLSSGGDEKAFF	TGTGCCAGCAGCTTATCGTCAGGGGGTGACGAAAAAGCTTTCTTT
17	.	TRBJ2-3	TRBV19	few	CASSMRSSRTGSDTQYF	TGTGCCAGTAGTATGCGGTCCAGCCGCACTGGCTCAGATACGCAGTATTTT